This T cell receptor beta chain was found in a study of post-analysis software for immune sequencing data. Regarding the study as a whole: Samples from one preparation batch, clustered by F measure, grouped strongly together. Controls showed lower frequencies than patients for five or six TRBV segments, and TRBV5-6, TRBV5-1 and TRBV20-1 were among these.

This clonotype was seen ten or more times. What it binds is not known. Trimming cost V 5 bases and J 1 base, with 6 bases left between them. The CDR3 totals 12 residues. Germline-derived CDR1 and CDR2 are SGHTA and FQGNSA. TCR beta cDNA libraries had unique molecular identifiers. Researchers reported roughly 510,000 cDNA molecules coming from about 1 to 10 million T cells. Each CDR3 protein is one row after TCRdb ran MiXCR on the PCR reads. The profile covers hundreds of thousands of distinct CDR3 sequences, with around 40% appearing a single time and 12% taken by the ten largest. This clonotype was obtained from a girl aged 10-17 years with multiple sclerosis. The sample consisted of blood. The genes are TRBV7-2 and TRBJ2-7; D is unresolved. The CDR3 DNA sequence: TGTGCCAGCAGCATAATGTCCTACGAGCAGTACTTC. Translating it yields CASSIMSYEQYF.